The rows below give T cell receptor beta chains drawn from one sample of a study of cytomegalovirus exposure and HLA in healthy donors. Clones were sequenced by immunoSEQ multiplex PCR, and TCRdb holds only the in-frame ones, with some missing. The table has some 150,000 clones, over 70% seen once. The source material was PBMCs. The receptors stem from a woman between 35 and 50 years old in good health and CMV-seronegative. CDR3s include the opening cysteine and the closing phenylalanine or tryptophan. Each record gives: J gene, clone size, V gene, CDR3 length, D gene, CDR3 protein, CDR3 DNA. D genes are given only for firm matches. Clone size is not always given. Where it is, it says once, few, many or a class for expanded clones.

j_call: TRBJ1-5
clone_size: once
v_call: TRBV4-1
cdr3_length: 14
d_call: .
cdr3_aa: CASSQIQVNQPQHF
cdr3_nt: TGCGCCAGCAGCCAAATCCAGGTCAATCAGCCCCAGCATTTT

j_call: TRBJ1-1
clone_size: .
v_call: TRBV15
cdr3_length: 13
d_call: .
cdr3_aa: CATRQVSNTEAFF
cdr3_nt: TGTGCCACGCGACAGGTCTCAAACACTGAAGCTTTCTTT

j_call: TRBJ1-5
clone_size: once
v_call: TRBV28
cdr3_length: 16
d_call: TRBD1
cdr3_aa: CASSLRGAEPLQPQHF
cdr3_nt: TGTGCCAGCAGTCTCAGGGGGGCGGAGCCATTACAGCCCCAGCATTTT

j_call: TRBJ2-7
clone_size: .
v_call: TRBV5-1
cdr3_length: 14
d_call: .
cdr3_aa: CASSLGNLDYEQYF
cdr3_nt: TGCGCCAGCAGCTTGGGTAATCTAGACTACGAGCAGTACTTC

j_call: TRBJ1-6
clone_size: .
v_call: TRBV28
cdr3_length: 15
d_call: .
cdr3_aa: CASSSRRYTNSPLHF
cdr3_nt: TGTGCCAGCAGTTCAAGGCGGTATACCAATTCACCCCTCCACTTT

j_call: TRBJ1-3
clone_size: .
v_call: TRBV2
cdr3_length: 13
d_call: .
cdr3_aa: CASHPLSGNTIYF
cdr3_nt: TGTGCCAGCCACCCACTCTCTGGAAACACCATATATTTT

j_call: TRBJ1-2
clone_size: .
v_call: TRBV5-1
cdr3_length: 15
d_call: .
cdr3_aa: CASSESPGRQAGYTF
cdr3_nt: TGCGCCAGCAGCGAATCTCCCGGACGACAGGCTGGCTACACCTTC

j_call: TRBJ1-1
clone_size: .
v_call: TRBV10-3
cdr3_length: 13
d_call: .
cdr3_aa: CAISEGRGTEAFF
cdr3_nt: TGTGCCATCAGTGAGGGCAGGGGCACTGAAGCTTTCTTT

j_call: TRBJ1-1
clone_size: .
v_call: TRBV2
cdr3_length: 14
d_call: TRBD1
cdr3_aa: CASSGDRVVTEAFF
cdr3_nt: TGTGCCAGCAGTGGGGACAGGGTCGTGACTGAAGCTTTCTTT

j_call: TRBJ2-7
clone_size: .
v_call: TRBV6-6
cdr3_length: 12
d_call: .
cdr3_aa: CASSLGAGVQYF
cdr3_nt: TGTGCCAGCAGCCTGGGGGCAGGAGTGCAGTACTTC

j_call: TRBJ2-7
clone_size: few
v_call: TRBV10-1
cdr3_length: 14
d_call: TRBD1
cdr3_aa: CASSDIGQGDEQYF
cdr3_nt: TGCGCCAGCAGTGATATCGGGCAGGGGGACGAGCAGTACTTC

j_call: TRBJ2-5
clone_size: .
v_call: TRBV18
cdr3_length: 16
d_call: .
cdr3_aa: CASSPRWQGMGETQYF
cdr3_nt: TGTGCCAGCTCACCTCGTTGGCAGGGCATGGGGGAGACCCAGTACTTC

j_call: TRBJ1-1
clone_size: .
v_call: TRBV7-9
cdr3_length: 13
d_call: .
cdr3_aa: CASSRNSGGTAFF
cdr3_nt: TGTGCCAGCAGCCGAAACTCTGGGGGCACAGCTTTCTTT

j_call: TRBJ1-5
clone_size: .
v_call: TRBV28
cdr3_length: 15
d_call: TRBD1
cdr3_aa: CASSFQGATYQPQHF
cdr3_nt: TGTGCCAGCAGTTTTCAGGGGGCTACTTATCAGCCCCAGCATTTT

j_call: TRBJ2-4
clone_size: once
v_call: TRBV4-3
cdr3_length: 17
d_call: .
cdr3_aa: CASSQMWGGADKNIQYF
cdr3_nt: TGCGCCAGCAGCCAAATGTGGGGGGGCGCTGACAAAAACATTCAGTACTTC

j_call: TRBJ2-7
clone_size: .
v_call: TRBV30
cdr3_length: 12
d_call: .
cdr3_aa: CAWSADSNEQYF
cdr3_nt: TGTGCCTGGAGTGCTGACTCCAACGAGCAGTACTTC

j_call: TRBJ2-7
clone_size: few
v_call: TRBV5-6
cdr3_length: 14
d_call: .
cdr3_aa: CASSLAPGVGEQYF
cdr3_nt: TGTGCCAGCAGCTTGGCCCCAGGGGTAGGCGAGCAGTACTTC

j_call: TRBJ1-5
clone_size: many
v_call: TRBV27
cdr3_length: 13
d_call: .
cdr3_aa: CASSSQAGQPQHF
cdr3_nt: TGTGCCAGCAGTTCACAGGCAGGACAGCCCCAGCATTTT

j_call: TRBJ1-2
clone_size: .
v_call: TRBV5-1
cdr3_length: 14
d_call: TRBD1
cdr3_aa: CASSFTAGTDGYTF
cdr3_nt: TGCGCCAGCAGCTTTACGGCCGGGACAGATGGCTACACCTTC

j_call: TRBJ1-2
clone_size: once
v_call: TRBV29-1
cdr3_length: 16
d_call: TRBD1
cdr3_aa: CSAEGQGARGAYGYTF
cdr3_nt: TGCAGCGCCGAAGGCCAGGGGGCGAGAGGGGCCTATGGCTACACCTTC

j_call: TRBJ2-4
clone_size: .
v_call: TRBV7-3
cdr3_length: 14
d_call: TRBD2
cdr3_aa: CASSSSGEGNIQYF
cdr3_nt: TGTGCCAGCAGCTCCAGCGGGGAGGGGAACATTCAGTACTTC

j_call: TRBJ1-4
clone_size: .
v_call: TRBV28
cdr3_length: 15
d_call: .
cdr3_aa: CASSSFSGGGEKLFF
cdr3_nt: TGTGCCAGCAGCTCCTTTTCGGGGGGCGGAGAAAAACTGTTTTTT

j_call: TRBJ2-1
clone_size: few
v_call: TRBV4-2
cdr3_length: 15
d_call: TRBD2
cdr3_aa: CASSSSGSSYNEQFF
cdr3_nt: TGTGCCAGCAGCTCTAGCGGGAGCTCCTACAATGAGCAGTTCTTC

j_call: TRBJ2-7
clone_size: .
v_call: TRBV7-9
cdr3_length: 15
d_call: .
cdr3_aa: CASSPLDLGGYEQYF
cdr3_nt: TGTGCCAGCAGCCCACTAGACCTGGGAGGCTACGAGCAGTACTTC

j_call: TRBJ1-4
clone_size: .
v_call: TRBV21-1
cdr3_length: 15
d_call: .
cdr3_aa: CASSTGKATNEKLFF
cdr3_nt: TGTGCCAGCAGCACGGGGAAAGCAACTAATGAAAAACTGTTTTTT

j_call: TRBJ1-3
clone_size: .
v_call: TRBV7-8
cdr3_length: 15
d_call: TRBD1
cdr3_aa: CASSLVGTAGNTIYF
cdr3_nt: TGTGCCAGCAGCTTAGTCGGGACAGCTGGAAACACCATATATTTT

j_call: TRBJ2-5
clone_size: .
v_call: TRBV7-2
cdr3_length: 16
d_call: TRBD1
cdr3_aa: CASSLVWDREGKTQHF
cdr3_nt: TGTGCCAGCAGCTTAGTGTGGGACAGGGAGGGGAAGACCCAGCACTTC

j_call: TRBJ2-7
clone_size: .
v_call: TRBV5-4
cdr3_length: 16
d_call: .
cdr3_aa: CASSLSSGILTHEQYF
cdr3_nt: TGTGCCAGCAGCTTATCATCCGGGATATTGACCCACGAGCAGTACTTC

j_call: TRBJ1-5
clone_size: .
v_call: TRBV30
cdr3_length: 14
d_call: TRBD1
cdr3_aa: CAWSDRQGDQPQHF
cdr3_nt: TGTGCCTGGAGTGATAGACAGGGGGATCAGCCCCAGCATTTT

j_call: TRBJ1-1
clone_size: .
v_call: TRBV4-1
cdr3_length: 14
d_call: .
cdr3_aa: CASSQDPRATEAFF
cdr3_nt: TGCGCCAGCAGCCAAGATCCGAGGGCCACTGAAGCTTTCTTT

j_call: TRBJ1-6
clone_size: .
v_call: TRBV9
cdr3_length: 16
d_call: .
cdr3_aa: CASSVVGDGDNSPLHF
cdr3_nt: TGTGCCAGCAGCGTAGTCGGAGACGGGGATAATTCACCCCTCCACTTT

j_call: TRBJ2-1
clone_size: .
v_call: TRBV6-4
cdr3_length: 15
d_call: .
cdr3_aa: CASSAWGGPRNEQFF
cdr3_nt: TGTGCCAGCAGTGCGTGGGGGGGGCCGAGGAATGAGCAGTTCTTC

j_call: TRBJ1-2
clone_size: .
v_call: TRBV6-1
cdr3_length: 11
d_call: .
cdr3_aa: CASSANYGYTF
cdr3_nt: TGTGCCAGCAGCGCTAACTATGGCTACACCTTC

j_call: TRBJ2-3
clone_size: once
v_call: TRBV4-2
cdr3_length: 14
d_call: .
cdr3_aa: CASSQDGGADTQYF
cdr3_nt: TGTGCCAGCAGCCAAGATGGGGGCGCAGATACGCAGTATTTT

j_call: TRBJ1-5
clone_size: once
v_call: TRBV7-2
cdr3_length: 14
d_call: .
cdr3_aa: CASSLGRSDQPQHF
cdr3_nt: TGTGCCAGCAGCTTAGGCCGGTCGGATCAGCCCCAGCATTTT

j_call: TRBJ2-5
clone_size: .
v_call: TRBV14
cdr3_length: 18
d_call: TRBD1
cdr3_aa: CASSPLGTANNPQETQYF
cdr3_nt: TGTGCCAGCAGCCCGCTGGGGACAGCCAATAATCCACAAGAGACCCAGTACTTC

j_call: TRBJ2-7
clone_size: .
v_call: TRBV27
cdr3_length: 13
d_call: TRBD1
cdr3_aa: CASRSRGHYEQYF
cdr3_nt: TGTGCCAGCAGGTCCAGGGGGCACTACGAGCAGTACTTC

j_call: TRBJ1-1
clone_size: .
v_call: TRBV10-3
cdr3_length: 17
d_call: .
cdr3_aa: CAISQNHREGMNTEAFF
cdr3_nt: TGTGCCATCAGTCAGAACCACAGGGAAGGGATGAACACTGAAGCTTTCTTT

j_call: TRBJ2-1
clone_size: .
v_call: TRBV12-5
cdr3_length: 17
d_call: TRBD1
cdr3_aa: CASGFPLPRGQNNEQFF
cdr3_nt: TGTGCTAGTGGTTTCCCCCTCCCCAGGGGGCAAAACAATGAGCAGTTCTTC

j_call: TRBJ2-4
clone_size: .
v_call: TRBV2
cdr3_length: 13
d_call: TRBD2
cdr3_aa: CASKYGTSDIQYF
cdr3_nt: TGTGCCAGCAAGTACGGGACTAGCGACATTCAGTACTTC

j_call: TRBJ1-6
clone_size: .
v_call: TRBV10-3
cdr3_length: 16
d_call: TRBD1
cdr3_aa: CAISAPRQGENSPLHF
cdr3_nt: TGTGCCATCAGTGCCCCCCGACAGGGTGAAAATTCACCCCTCCACTTT

j_call: TRBJ1-3
clone_size: .
v_call: TRBV6-6
cdr3_length: 16
d_call: .
cdr3_aa: CASSYLRRSGGNTIYF
cdr3_nt: TGTGCCAGCAGTTATTTGCGACGCTCGGGAGGAAACACCATATATTTT

j_call: TRBJ1-1
clone_size: .
v_call: TRBV6-4
cdr3_length: 16
d_call: TRBD1
cdr3_aa: CASRPDRDWGNTEAFF
cdr3_nt: TGTGCCAGCAGGCCCGACAGGGACTGGGGGAACACTGAAGCTTTCTTT

j_call: TRBJ1-1
clone_size: .
v_call: TRBV6-5
cdr3_length: 15
d_call: TRBD1
cdr3_aa: CASSYLGQGDTEAFF
cdr3_nt: TGTGCCAGCAGTTACTTAGGGCAGGGGGACACTGAAGCTTTCTTT

j_call: TRBJ1-3
clone_size: .
v_call: TRBV6-5
cdr3_length: 12
d_call: .
cdr3_aa: CASSRLTGTIYF
cdr3_nt: TGTGCCAGCAGCCGATTAACTGGCACCATATATTTT

j_call: TRBJ1-5
clone_size: .
v_call: TRBV19
cdr3_length: 15
d_call: .
cdr3_aa: CASTPGEGRRQPQHF
cdr3_nt: TGTGCCAGTACCCCGGGGGAGGGGCGACGGCAGCCCCAGCATTTT

j_call: TRBJ1-2
clone_size: once
v_call: TRBV7-6
cdr3_length: 14
d_call: .
cdr3_aa: CASSLANTGNGYTF
cdr3_nt: TGTGCCAGCAGCTTAGCTAACACAGGGAACGGCTACACCTTC

j_call: TRBJ1-2
clone_size: .
v_call: TRBV30
cdr3_length: 14
d_call: TRBD1
cdr3_aa: CAWSRTGELYGYTF
cdr3_nt: TGTGCCTGGAGTAGGACAGGGGAACTCTATGGCTACACCTTC

j_call: TRBJ1-5
clone_size: .
v_call: TRBV19
cdr3_length: 14
d_call: .
cdr3_aa: CASRNGQLNQPQHF
cdr3_nt: TGTGCCAGTCGGAATGGACAGCTCAATCAGCCCCAGCATTTT

j_call: TRBJ1-1
clone_size: .
v_call: TRBV18
cdr3_length: 13
d_call: .
cdr3_aa: CASSDTGYTEAFF
cdr3_nt: TGTGCCAGCTCCGACACAGGGTACACTGAAGCTTTCTTT